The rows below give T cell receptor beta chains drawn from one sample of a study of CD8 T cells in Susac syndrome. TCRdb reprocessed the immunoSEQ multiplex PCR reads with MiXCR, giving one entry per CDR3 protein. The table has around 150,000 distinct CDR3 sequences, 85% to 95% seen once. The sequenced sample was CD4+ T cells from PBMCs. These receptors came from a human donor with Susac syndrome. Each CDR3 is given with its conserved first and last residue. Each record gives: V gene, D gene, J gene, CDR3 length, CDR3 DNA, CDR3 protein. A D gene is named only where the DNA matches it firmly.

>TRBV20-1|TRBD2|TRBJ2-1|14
TGCAGTGCTCCACGGGCGGGAGCGGCCAATGAGCAGTTCTTC
CSAPRAGAANEQFF
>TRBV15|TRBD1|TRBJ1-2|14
TGTGCCACCAGCCGACAGGGGGCTACCTATGGCTACACCTTC
CATSRQGATYGYTF
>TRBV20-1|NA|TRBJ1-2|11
TGCAGTGCTAGTATTAGCTATGGCTACACCTTC
CSASISYGYTF
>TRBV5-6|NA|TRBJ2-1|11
TGTGCCAGCAGCATTCAGGGTGAGCAGTTCTTC
CASSIQGEQFF
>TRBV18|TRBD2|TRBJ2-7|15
TGTGCCAGCTCCCGGGGGACTAGCGGGAAGTCCGAGCAGTACTTC
CASSRGTSGKSEQYF
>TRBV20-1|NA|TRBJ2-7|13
TGCAGTGCTAGTGGCAGCGCTCCCCACGAGCAGTACTTC
CSASGSAPHEQYF
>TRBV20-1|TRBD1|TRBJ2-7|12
TGCAGTGCCAGGACAGGGGGCTACGAGCAGTACTTC
CSARTGGYEQYF
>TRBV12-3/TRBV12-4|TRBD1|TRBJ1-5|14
TGTGCCAGCAGCCTCGGGACAGGGAGTCAGCCCCAGCATTTT
CASSLGTGSQPQHF
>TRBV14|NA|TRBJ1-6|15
TGTGCCAGCAGCCCCCGTGGAGGGAGAAATTCACCCCTCCACTTT
CASSPRGGRNSPLHF
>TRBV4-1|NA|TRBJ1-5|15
TGCGCCAGCAGCCCCCCCGGACGGGTTCGTCAGCCCCAGCATTTT
CASSPPGRVRQPQHF
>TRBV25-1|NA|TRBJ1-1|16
TGTGCCAGCAGTGAGTCTAGAGTGGGCGGGTACACTGAAGCTTTCTTT
CASSESRVGGYTEAFF
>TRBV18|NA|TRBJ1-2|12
TGTGCCAGCTCACCGGGCAGAGAGTACTACACCTTC
CASSPGREYYTF
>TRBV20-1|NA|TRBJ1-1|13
TGCAGTGCTAGTAGGGGTCGGGGCACTGAAGCTTTCTTT
CSASRGRGTEAFF
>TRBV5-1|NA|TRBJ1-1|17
TGCGCCAGCAGCTTGCTTTTAGGGGGAATCATGAACACTGAAGCTTTCTTT
CASSLLLGGIMNTEAFF
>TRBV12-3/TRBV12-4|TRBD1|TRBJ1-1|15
TGTGCCAGCAGTCGACCGGGACAGGGGGGCCGGGGGGCTTTCTTT
CASSRPGQGGRGAFF
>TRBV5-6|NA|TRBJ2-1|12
TGTGCCAGCAGCCTAGGGGCTGATGAGCAGTTCTTC
CASSLGADEQFF